The rows below give T cell receptor beta chains drawn from one sample of a study of T cells in Graves' hyperthyroidism and ophthalmopathy. One entry per CDR3 protein, called by TCRdb with MiXCR from the multiplex PCR reads. The data contain 100,000 to 130,000 distinct CDR3 sequences, around a sixth of them singletons. Sequenced input: blood. The receptors here all came from a woman aged 50 to 60 with Graves' hyperthyroidism. Both conserved end residues are part of each CDR3. The order of the fields is CDR3 protein, CDR3 DNA, D gene, clone size, V gene, J gene. The D gene is left open where the match is weak. Size is omitted from some rows. Given values are once, few, many or a class for expanded clones.

CDR3: CSASRTADNSPLHF
DNA: TGCAGTGCTAGTCGGACAGCGGATAATTCACCCCTCCACTTT
D: .
size: many
V: TRBV20-1
J: TRBJ1-6

CDR3: CASGRPGLAGYEQYF
DNA: TGTGCCAGCGGGAGGCCGGGACTAGCGGGTTACGAGCAGTACTTC
D: TRBD2
size: many
V: TRBV6-1
J: TRBJ2-7

CDR3: CASSLSSGRGYEQYF
DNA: TGTGCCAGCAGTCTCTCTAGCGGGAGAGGGTACGAGCAGTACTTC
D: TRBD2
size: many
V: TRBV27
J: TRBJ2-7

CDR3: CASSSPRDYQETQYF
DNA: TGCGCCAGCAGCTCGCCCCGGGACTACCAAGAGACCCAGTACTTC
D: .
size: many
V: TRBV5-1
J: TRBJ2-5

CDR3: CASSFGPTYEQYF
DNA: TGTGCCAGCAGCTTCGGGCCAACCTACGAGCAGTACTTC
D: .
size: many
V: TRBV11-2
J: TRBJ2-7

CDR3: CASSNRGTDTQYF
DNA: TGTGCCAGCAGTAACAGAGGGACAGATACGCAGTATTTT
D: .
size: many
V: TRBV6-1
J: TRBJ2-3

CDR3: CASSLSGVAKNIQYF
DNA: TGTGCCAGCAGTTTAAGCGGAGTAGCCAAAAACATTCAGTACTTC
D: .
size: .
V: TRBV27
J: TRBJ2-4

CDR3: CASRGTDSGQPQHF
DNA: TGTGCCAGCAGAGGGACGGACTCGGGTCAGCCCCAGCATTTT
D: .
size: many
V: TRBV6-1
J: TRBJ1-5

CDR3: CASSSVAGGFSYEQYF
DNA: TGTGCCAGCAGCTCAGTAGCGGGAGGCTTCTCCTACGAGCAGTACTTC
D: TRBD2
size: .
V: TRBV11-2
J: TRBJ2-7

CDR3: CASSLGLAGISSYNEQFF
DNA: TGCGCCAGCAGCTTGGGCCTAGCGGGGATTAGCTCCTACAATGAGCAGTTCTTC
D: TRBD2
size: .
V: TRBV5-1
J: TRBJ2-1

CDR3: CSVVTTTYEQYF
DNA: TGCAGCGTTGTTACGACGACCTACGAGCAGTACTTC
D: .
size: many
V: TRBV29-1
J: TRBJ2-7

CDR3: CASSLGQGAKIGYTF
DNA: TGTGCCAGCAGTTTGGGACAGGGGGCTAAAATTGGCTACACCTTC
D: TRBD1
size: many
V: TRBV28
J: TRBJ1-2

CDR3: CASSFGGPGYGYTF
DNA: TGTGCCAGCAGTTTCGGGGGCCCGGGATATGGCTACACCTTC
D: .
size: many
V: TRBV12-3/TRBV12-4
J: TRBJ1-2

CDR3: CASRDRGMNTEAFF
DNA: TGTGCCAGCCGGGACAGGGGAATGAACACTGAAGCTTTCTTT
D: TRBD1
size: many
V: TRBV27
J: TRBJ1-1

CDR3: CASSESVGNTDTQYF
DNA: TGTGCCAGCAGTGAGTCCGTCGGGAACACAGATACGCAGTATTTT
D: .
size: .
V: TRBV25-1
J: TRBJ2-3

CDR3: CASSLWGNTGELFF
DNA: TGTGCCAGCAGTTTGTGGGGAAACACCGGGGAGCTGTTTTTT
D: .
size: many
V: TRBV27
J: TRBJ2-2

CDR3: CAWSVGNEQFF
DNA: TGTGCCTGGAGTGTAGGGAATGAGCAGTTCTTC
D: .
size: many
V: TRBV30
J: TRBJ2-1

CDR3: CASSVGRDSNTEAFF
DNA: TGTGCCAGCAGTGTAGGCAGGGACAGTAACACTGAAGCTTTCTTT
D: TRBD1
size: .
V: TRBV2
J: TRBJ1-1

CDR3: CASSYGQGTAFF
DNA: TGTGCCAGCAGCTATGGACAGGGAACAGCTTTCTTT
D: TRBD1
size: .
V: TRBV11-2
J: TRBJ1-1

CDR3: CSARGDFSYEQYF
DNA: TGCAGTGCTAGGGGGGACTTCTCCTACGAGCAGTACTTC
D: .
size: many
V: TRBV20-1
J: TRBJ2-7

CDR3: CASSSGQAETQYF
DNA: TGTGCCAGCTCATCGGGACAGGCAGAGACCCAGTACTTC
D: TRBD1
size: many
V: TRBV18
J: TRBJ2-5

CDR3: CASSLAGGYNNEQFF
DNA: TGTGCCAGCAGCCTAGCGGGAGGGTACAACAATGAGCAGTTCTTC
D: TRBD2
size: .
V: TRBV27
J: TRBJ2-1

CDR3: CASSLDRTGVQYF
DNA: TGTGCCAGCAGCTTAGATAGGACGGGCGTTCAGTACTTC
D: .
size: .
V: TRBV11-2
J: TRBJ2-4

CDR3: CASSLPLPGTQYF
DNA: TGTGCCAGCAGTTTACCACTCCCGGGGACCCAGTACTTC
D: .
size: many
V: TRBV28
J: TRBJ2-5

CDR3: CASSDLGGTGELFF
DNA: TGTGCCAGCAGTGATCTCGGGGGCACCGGGGAGCTGTTTTTT
D: .
size: many
V: TRBV2
J: TRBJ2-2

CDR3: CASSQDASSSYNSPLHF
DNA: TGTGCCAGCAGCCAGGACGCATCCAGCTCCTATAATTCACCCCTCCACTTT
D: .
size: many
V: TRBV3-1
J: TRBJ1-6

CDR3: CSARVGRDTEAFF
DNA: TGCAGTGCTAGAGTCGGGAGGGACACTGAAGCTTTCTTT
D: .
size: many
V: TRBV20-1
J: TRBJ1-1

CDR3: CASSSTRGYTF
DNA: TGTGCCAGCAGTAGCACAAGGGGCTACACCTTC
D: .
size: many
V: TRBV28
J: TRBJ1-2

CDR3: CASSRSAVNTEAFF
DNA: TGTGCCAGCAGCCGAAGCGCGGTGAACACTGAAGCTTTCTTT
D: .
size: many
V: TRBV6-1
J: TRBJ1-1

CDR3: CASSLETGELFF
DNA: TGTGCCAGCAGCCTAGAGACCGGGGAGCTGTTTTTT
D: .
size: many
V: TRBV2
J: TRBJ2-2

CDR3: CSARGSQETQYF
DNA: TGCAGTGCCAGGGGATCTCAAGAGACCCAGTACTTC
D: .
size: .
V: TRBV20-1
J: TRBJ2-5

CDR3: CASSFSGFNEQFF
DNA: TGCGCCAGCAGCTTCTCCGGGTTCAATGAGCAGTTCTTC
D: .
size: many
V: TRBV5-1
J: TRBJ2-1

CDR3: CASSRRDSRDTQYF
DNA: TGTGCCAGCAGCCGCCGGGACTCAAGGGATACGCAGTATTTT
D: .
size: .
V: TRBV7-3
J: TRBJ2-3

CDR3: CASSPYQGSQETQYF
DNA: TGCGCCAGCAGCCCCTATCAGGGATCCCAAGAGACCCAGTACTTC
D: .
size: many
V: TRBV5-1
J: TRBJ2-5

CDR3: CASSPRTPRTGELFF
DNA: TGTGCCAGCAGTCCAAGGACTCCACGCACCGGGGAGCTGTTTTTT
D: .
size: many
V: TRBV27
J: TRBJ2-2

CDR3: CASSSDSIGTGYTF
DNA: TGTGCCAGCAGCTCGGACAGTATAGGGACTGGCTACACCTTC
D: .
size: many
V: TRBV11-2
J: TRBJ1-2

CDR3: CASSFFGSNTEAFF
DNA: TGTGCCAGCAGCTTTTTCGGGTCCAACACTGAAGCTTTCTTT
D: .
size: many
V: TRBV7-9
J: TRBJ1-1

CDR3: CSAPGTGTSGTHTDTQYF
DNA: TGCAGTGCCCCCGGGACCGGGACTAGCGGGACTCACACAGATACGCAGTATTTT
D: TRBD2
size: .
V: TRBV20-1
J: TRBJ2-3

CDR3: CASSLAEWRGHSGNTIYF
DNA: TGCGCCAGCAGCTTGGCCGAATGGCGGGGCCACTCTGGAAACACCATATATTTT
D: .
size: many
V: TRBV5-1
J: TRBJ1-3

CDR3: CASSSSQKLGYSDSYNEQFF
DNA: TGTGCCAGCAGCTCTTCACAAAAACTAGGGTACTCAGACTCCTACAATGAGCAGTTCTTC
D: .
size: few
V: TRBV11-2
J: TRBJ2-1

CDR3: CASSPGRLYTGELFF
DNA: TGTGCCAGCAGCCCCGGGCGGCTCTACACCGGGGAGCTGTTTTTT
D: .
size: many
V: TRBV7-8
J: TRBJ2-2

CDR3: CASSPTGTSNTEAFF
DNA: TGTGCCAGCAGCCCAACCGGGACATCGAACACTGAAGCTTTCTTT
D: .
size: many
V: TRBV7-9
J: TRBJ1-1

CDR3: CASRLPGQGAETQYF
DNA: TGTGCCAGCAGACTTCCGGGACAGGGGGCAGAGACCCAGTACTTC
D: TRBD1
size: many
V: TRBV6-1
J: TRBJ2-5

CDR3: CASSRPRGEAFF
DNA: TGTGCCAGCAGCCGACCCAGGGGTGAAGCTTTCTTT
D: .
size: .
V: TRBV3-1
J: TRBJ1-1

CDR3: CASSIGTGATQETQYF
DNA: TGTGCCAGTAGTATAGGGACAGGCGCGACACAAGAGACCCAGTACTTC
D: TRBD1
size: .
V: TRBV19
J: TRBJ2-5

CDR3: CASSQGPSNQPQHF
DNA: TGCGCCAGCAGCCAGGGCCCAAGCAATCAGCCCCAGCATTTT
D: .
size: .
V: TRBV4-1
J: TRBJ1-5

CDR3: CASSDGASTDTQYF
DNA: TGCGCCAGCAGCGACGGAGCCTCCACAGATACGCAGTATTTT
D: .
size: many
V: TRBV5-1
J: TRBJ2-3